This T cell receptor beta chain is from a study of lymphopenia after photon versus proton radiotherapy. Here immunoSEQ multiplex PCR was the method, and the copy in TCRdb shows in-frame clones only, minus some. This table has some 44,000 clones, around 81% appearing once. Material: peripheral blood, obtained from a patient treated with proton-based radiotherapy. This TCR derives from a woman in her 70s with pancreatic cancer.

The CDR3 DNA reads as TGTGCCAGCAGCGTAGCTTGGGCAGGGGACTACAATGAGCAGTTCTTC. Protein: CASSVAWAGDYNEQFF. This chain joins TRBV9 and TRBJ2-1; D may be TRBD1 (6 bases). The CDR3 length is 16 residues. V gave up 0 bases and J gave up 3 bases, with 13 bases separating them. CDR1 and CDR2 from the germline V gene are SGDLS and YYNGEE.